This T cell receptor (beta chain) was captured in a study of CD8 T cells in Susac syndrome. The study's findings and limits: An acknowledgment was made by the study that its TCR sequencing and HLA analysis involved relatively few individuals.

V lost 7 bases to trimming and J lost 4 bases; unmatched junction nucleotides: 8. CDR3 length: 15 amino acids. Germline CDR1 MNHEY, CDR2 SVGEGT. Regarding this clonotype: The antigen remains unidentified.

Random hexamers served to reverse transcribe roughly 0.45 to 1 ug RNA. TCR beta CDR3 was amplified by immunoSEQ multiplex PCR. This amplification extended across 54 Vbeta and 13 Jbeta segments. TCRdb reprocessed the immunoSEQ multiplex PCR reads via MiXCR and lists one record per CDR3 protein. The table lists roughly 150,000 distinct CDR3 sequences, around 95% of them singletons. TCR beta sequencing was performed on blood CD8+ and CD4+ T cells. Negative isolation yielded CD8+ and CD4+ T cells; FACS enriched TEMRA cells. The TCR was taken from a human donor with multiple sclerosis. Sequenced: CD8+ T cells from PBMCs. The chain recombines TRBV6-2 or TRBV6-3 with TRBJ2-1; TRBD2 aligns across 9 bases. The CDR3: CASTLTSGAYNEQFF. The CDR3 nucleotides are TGTGCCAGCACTCTGACTAGCGGCGCGTACAATGAGCAGTTCTTC.